What follows are 8 T cell receptor beta chains derived from one specimen sequenced in a study of blood T cells in healthy people across ages. The second PCR ran roughly 6 to 12 cycles with a sample-barcoded 5' primer and J-beta primers. TCRdb re-derived calls from the 5' RACE reads in MiXCR, one entry per CDR3 protein. The table has 800,000 to 900,000 distinct CDR3 sequences, around 68% seen once. The specimen sequenced was blood. The receptors were gathered from a man aged 30 to 39 in good health.

The chain employs TRBV11-3 and TRBJ1-6; D gene unclear. The germline V gene encodes CDR1 SGHNT and CDR2 YENEEA. Trimming stripped 2 bases from V and 6 bases from J, with 17 bases between. The CDR3 has 17 residues. This CDR3 is CASSLPEGFPFNSPLHF. For the CDR3, the DNA is TGTGCCAGCAGCTTACCAGAAGGGTTTCCCTTTAATTCACCCCTCCACTTT.

This chain's CDR3 is CASRAGTGDFYEQYF. CDR3 sequence (DNA): TGTGCCAGCAGAGCCGGGACAGGGGACTTCTACGAGCAGTACTTC. The chain links TRBV12-3 or TRBV12-4 to TRBJ2-7, with 10 bases lining up with TRBD1. The CDR3 runs 15 residues. V dropped 6 bases and J dropped 3; count of bases not matched to a gene: 8.

The chain has TRBV12-3 or TRBV12-4 and TRBJ2-3; 13 nucleotides match TRBD2. V lost 6 bases, J lost 0 bases, and 6 bases stayed unmatched. The CDR3 totals 17 residues. The CDR3 DNA reads as TGTGCCAGCAGAAGACTAGCGGGGGGACGGAGCACAGATACGCAGTATTTT. It translates to CASRRLAGGRSTDTQYF.

This chain links TRBV29-1 with TRBJ2-4; no definite D call. The J call is doubtful: the DNA matches TRBJ2-7 better. This CDR3 comprises 12 residues. Germline V gene lookup returns CDR1 SQVTM and CDR2 ANQGSEA. CDR3 sequence: CSVSDWGYEQYF. CDR3 nucleotide sequence: TGCAGCGTTAGCGATTGGGGCTACGAGCAGTACTTC.

This clonotype showed up just once. The chain recombines TRBV7-9 with TRBJ2-5; 9 nucleotides agree with TRBD1. The CDR3 has 15 amino acids. Germline values: CDR1 SEHNR, CDR2 FQNEAQ (reference sequence). V was pared by 5 bases and J by 4 bases, with 8 bases of the junction left unmatched. CDR3 protein: CASSRTTGGAETQYF. The CDR3 nucleotides read TGTGCCAGCAGCCGTACGACAGGGGGAGCAGAGACCCAGTACTTC.

The J gene is TRBJ2-5, the V gene TRBV10-3; D is perhaps TRBD1 (6 bases). V was shortened by 6 bases and J by 1 base, with 9 bases between the two germline ends. This CDR3 is built from 13 residues. CDR1 and CDR2 (germline): ENHRY, SYGVKD. The CDR3 sequence: CAIRADSQETQYF. The CDR3 nucleotides are TGTGCCATCAGGGCGGACAGCCAAGAGACCCAGTACTTC.

CDR3 sequence: CSAAGTGDNEQFF. The DNA of the CDR3 is TGCAGTGCCGCCGGGACAGGGGACAATGAGCAGTTCTTC. The V and J genes are TRBV20-1 and TRBJ2-1, with 10 bases matching TRBD1. With V trimmed by 6 bases and J by 5 bases, 4 bases remained unmatched. The germline V gene has CDR1 DFQATT and CDR2 SNEGSKA (reference sequence). The CDR3 has 13 amino acids.

Notes on this clonotype: An end of the junction differs from the germline gene, which may be a read error. The J gene is TRBJ2-5, the V gene TRBV20-1; 9 positions agree with TRBD2. The DNA end is a closer match to TRBJ2-7, so the J assignment may be wrong. Germline V gene lookup returns CDR1 DFQATT and CDR2 SNEGSKA (reference sequence). This CDR3 contains 13 residues. The CDR3 spells CSTRSGGFYEQYF. In nucleotides, the CDR3 is TGCAGTACTAGAAGCGGGGGGTTCTACGAGCAGTACTTC.